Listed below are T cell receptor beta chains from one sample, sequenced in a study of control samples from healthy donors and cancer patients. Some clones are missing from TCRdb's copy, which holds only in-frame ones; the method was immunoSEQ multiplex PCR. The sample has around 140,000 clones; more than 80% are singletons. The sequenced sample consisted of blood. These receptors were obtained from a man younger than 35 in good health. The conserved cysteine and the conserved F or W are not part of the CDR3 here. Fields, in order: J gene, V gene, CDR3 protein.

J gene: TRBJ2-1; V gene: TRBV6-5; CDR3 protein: ASSYSGHEQF
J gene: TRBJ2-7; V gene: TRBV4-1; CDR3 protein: ASSRQPGSNGEQY
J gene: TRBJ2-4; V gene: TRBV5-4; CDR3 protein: ASSLRQGVGKNIQY
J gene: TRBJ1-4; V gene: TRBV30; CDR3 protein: AWNRDSHNEKLF
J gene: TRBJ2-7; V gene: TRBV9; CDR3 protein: ASSDGGQHSYEQY
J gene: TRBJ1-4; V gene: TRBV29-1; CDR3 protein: SVEGRMGADDEKLF
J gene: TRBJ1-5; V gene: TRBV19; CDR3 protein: ASSPAAGRGNQPQH
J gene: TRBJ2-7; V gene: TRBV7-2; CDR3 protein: ASSPTSVREQY
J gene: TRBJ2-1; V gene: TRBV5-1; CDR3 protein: ASSATSGGPWDEQF
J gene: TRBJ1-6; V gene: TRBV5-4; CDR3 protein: ASSPDRVNSPLH
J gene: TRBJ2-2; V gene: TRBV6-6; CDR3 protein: ASSYEEPGELF
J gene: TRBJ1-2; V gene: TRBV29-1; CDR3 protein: SVRQGGGGYT
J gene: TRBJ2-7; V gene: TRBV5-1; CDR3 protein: ASSSTGHEQY
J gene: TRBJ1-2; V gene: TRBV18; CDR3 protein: ASSPLPGTASYGYT
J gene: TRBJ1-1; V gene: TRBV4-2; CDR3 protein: ASSPRGMNTEAF
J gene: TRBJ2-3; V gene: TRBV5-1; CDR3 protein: ASSLKGTAEYVGTDTQY
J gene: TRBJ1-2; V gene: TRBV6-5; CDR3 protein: ASRGQGLNYGYT
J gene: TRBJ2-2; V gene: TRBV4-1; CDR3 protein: ASSQGQGDTGELF
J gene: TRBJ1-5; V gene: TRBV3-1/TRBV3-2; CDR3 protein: ASSQNSESNQPQH
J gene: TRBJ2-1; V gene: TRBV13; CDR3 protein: ASSLDRTSSYNEQF